This T cell receptor (beta chain) came from a study of technical replicates of blood from several donors. Clones were sequenced by immunoSEQ multiplex PCR, and TCRdb holds only the in-frame ones, with some missing. This sample has 40,000 to 60,000 clones, with approximately 90% found just once. CDR3 length: 15 amino acids. CDR1 SGHNT and CDR2 YYREEE come from the germline V gene (reference sequence). With 4 bases removed from V and 4 bases from J, the gap between germline ends came to 15 bases. The source is a human donor in good health. Some clones in this sample may be carry-over from other donors' samples. The chain links TRBV5-4 to TRBJ2-1; D is perhaps TRBD2 (5 bases). Sequenced material: PBMCs. The CDR3 spells CASSLGAGHYNEQFF. The CDR3, as DNA: TGTGCCAGCAGCCTGGGCGCGGGTCATTACAATGAGCAGTTCTTC.